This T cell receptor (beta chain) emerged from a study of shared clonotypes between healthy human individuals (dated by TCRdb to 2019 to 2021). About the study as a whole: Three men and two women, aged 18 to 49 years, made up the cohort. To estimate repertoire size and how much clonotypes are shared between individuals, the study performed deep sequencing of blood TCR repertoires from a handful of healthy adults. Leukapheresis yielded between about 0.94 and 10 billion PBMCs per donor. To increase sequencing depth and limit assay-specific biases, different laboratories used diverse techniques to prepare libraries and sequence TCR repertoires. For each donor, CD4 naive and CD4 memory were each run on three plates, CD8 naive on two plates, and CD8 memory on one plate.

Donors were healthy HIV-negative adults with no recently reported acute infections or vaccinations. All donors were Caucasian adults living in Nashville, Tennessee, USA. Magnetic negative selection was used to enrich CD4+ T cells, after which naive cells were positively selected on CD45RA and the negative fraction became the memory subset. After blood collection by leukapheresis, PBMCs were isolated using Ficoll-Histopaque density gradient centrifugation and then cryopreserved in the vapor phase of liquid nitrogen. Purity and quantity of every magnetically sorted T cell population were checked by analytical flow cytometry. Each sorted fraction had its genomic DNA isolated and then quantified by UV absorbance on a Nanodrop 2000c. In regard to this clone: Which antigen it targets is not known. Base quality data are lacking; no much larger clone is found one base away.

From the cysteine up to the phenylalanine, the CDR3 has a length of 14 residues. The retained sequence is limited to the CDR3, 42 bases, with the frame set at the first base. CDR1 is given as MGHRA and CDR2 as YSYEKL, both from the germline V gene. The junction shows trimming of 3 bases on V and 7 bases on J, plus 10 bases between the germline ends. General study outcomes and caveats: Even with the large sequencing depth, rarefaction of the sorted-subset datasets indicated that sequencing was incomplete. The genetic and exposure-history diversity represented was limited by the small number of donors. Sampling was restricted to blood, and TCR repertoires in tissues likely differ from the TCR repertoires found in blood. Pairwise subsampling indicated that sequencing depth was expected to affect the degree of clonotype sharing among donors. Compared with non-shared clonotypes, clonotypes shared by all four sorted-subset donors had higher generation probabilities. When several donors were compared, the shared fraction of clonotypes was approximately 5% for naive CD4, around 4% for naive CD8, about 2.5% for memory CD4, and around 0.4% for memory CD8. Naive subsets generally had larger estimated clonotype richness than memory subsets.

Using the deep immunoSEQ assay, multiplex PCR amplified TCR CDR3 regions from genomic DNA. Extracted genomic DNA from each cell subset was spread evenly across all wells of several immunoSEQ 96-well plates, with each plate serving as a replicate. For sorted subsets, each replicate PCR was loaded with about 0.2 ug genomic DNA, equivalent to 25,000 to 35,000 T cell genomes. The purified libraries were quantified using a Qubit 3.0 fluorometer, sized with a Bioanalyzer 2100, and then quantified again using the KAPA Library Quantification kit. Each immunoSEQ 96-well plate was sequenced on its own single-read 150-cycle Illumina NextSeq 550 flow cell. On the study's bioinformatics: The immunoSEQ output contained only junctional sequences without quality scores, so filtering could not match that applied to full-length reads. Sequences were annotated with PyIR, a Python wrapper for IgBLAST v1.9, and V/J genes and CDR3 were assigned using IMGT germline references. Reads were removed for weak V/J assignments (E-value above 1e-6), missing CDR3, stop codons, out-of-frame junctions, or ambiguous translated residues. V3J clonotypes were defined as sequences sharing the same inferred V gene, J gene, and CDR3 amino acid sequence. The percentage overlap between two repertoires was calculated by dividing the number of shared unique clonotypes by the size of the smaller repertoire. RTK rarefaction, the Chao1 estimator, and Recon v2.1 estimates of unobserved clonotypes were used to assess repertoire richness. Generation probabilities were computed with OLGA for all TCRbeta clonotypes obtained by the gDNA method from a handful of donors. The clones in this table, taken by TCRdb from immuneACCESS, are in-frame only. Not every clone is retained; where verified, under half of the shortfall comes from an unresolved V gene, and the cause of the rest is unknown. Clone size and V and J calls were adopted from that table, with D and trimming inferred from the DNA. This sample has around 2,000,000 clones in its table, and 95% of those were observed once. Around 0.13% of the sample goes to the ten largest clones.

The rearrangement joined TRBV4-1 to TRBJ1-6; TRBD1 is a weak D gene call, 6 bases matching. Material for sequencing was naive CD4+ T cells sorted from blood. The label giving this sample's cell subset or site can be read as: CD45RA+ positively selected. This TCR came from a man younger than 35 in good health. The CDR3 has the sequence CASSQYRDNSPLHF. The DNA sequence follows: TGCGCCAGCAGCCAGTACAGGGACAATTCACCCCTCCACTTT.